These 19 T cell receptor beta chains were sequenced from one sample in a study of T cells in Graves' hyperthyroidism and ophthalmopathy. Amplification yielded TCR beta CDR3 regions, with RNA transcripts as the source. First-round RT-PCR of the TCR CDR3 relied on the HTBI primer set. TCRdb re-derived calls from the multiplex PCR reads in MiXCR, one entry per CDR3 protein. The profile shows hundreds of thousands of distinct CDR3 sequences, 35% to 40% of them singletons. What was sequenced was blood. The source is a man between 18 and 35 years old with Graves' hyperthyroidism.

With regard to this clonotype: The junction differs from germline at one of its ends, possibly a read error. The chain employs TRBV5-4 and TRBJ2-7; 7 bases line up with TRBD1. The germline V gene encodes CDR1 SGHNT and CDR2 YYREEE (reference sequence). This CDR3 has 16 residues. CDR3 DNA: TGTGCCGGCAGCTTGTGGGGTTGGGGACAGACCTACGAGCAGTACTTC. Amino acid sequence: CAGSLWGWGQTYEQYF.

This clonotype was detected many times. At one end, the junction sequence differs from germline, possibly due to a read error. This chain links TRBV5-1 with TRBJ1-5; D is possibly TRBD1 (5 bases). The CDR3 contains 14 residues. Germline values: CDR1 SGHRS, CDR2 YFSETQ. The CDR3 DNA follows: TGTGCCAGCAGCTTAGGGCAGGGCGATCAGCCCCAGCATTTT. Protein: CASSLGQGDQPQHF.

This clonotype was seen a few times. The rearrangement joins TRBV7-2 to TRBJ2-2; 15 bases map to TRBD2. This CDR3 is 17 amino acids long. J gave up 5 bases and V 5 bases, and 6 bases lay outside the gene matches. CDR1 and CDR2 (germline): SGHTA, FQGNSA. The CDR3 loop is CASSRPGLAGGTGELFF. The DNA of the CDR3 is TGTGCCAGCAGCCGCCCCGGACTAGCGGGAGGGACCGGGGAGCTGTTTTTT.

V is TRBV6-5 and J is TRBJ2-7; tentatively, D is TRBD2 (5 bases). CDR1 and CDR2 (germline): MNHEY, SVGAGI. This CDR3 is 13 amino acids long. Trimming pared 2 bases from V and 7 bases from J, leaving 12 bases between. The CDR3 coding sequence is TGTGCCAGCAGTTACAACGGGGTGGGGGAGCAGTACTTC. Amino acids: CASSYNGVGEQYF.

This clonotype was observed at least ten times. The chain is built from TRBV7-2 and TRBJ1-1; D call uncertain. The CDR3 has 12 amino acids. Germline V gives CDR1 SGHTA, CDR2 FQGNSA. Trimming removed 6 bases from V and 8 bases from J, with 13 bases in between. The DNA for the CDR3 is TGTGCCAGCAGGGTAGGTGAAGGGGAAGCTTTCTTT. Protein sequence: CASRVGEGEAFF.

The chain uses TRBV2 and TRBJ2-7, with D perhaps assigned TRBD1 or TRBD2 (5 bases each). The CDR3 loop spans 16 amino acids. Looked up from germline, CDR1 is SNHLY and CDR2 is FYNNEI. Trimming pared 4 bases from V and 4 bases from J, leaving 20 bases between. The CDR3 sequence: CASSVWGSGGSYEQYF. The DNA for the CDR3 is TGTGCCAGCAGTGTTTGGGGGAGTGGGGGATCATACGAGCAGTACTTC.

This clonotype was seen a handful of times. The rearrangement links TRBV20-1 to TRBJ2-7; tentative D call: TRBD1 (6 bases). V lost 2 bases and J 0 bases, leaving 14 bases between the germline ends. Germline-derived CDR1 and CDR2 are DFQATT and SNEGSKA (reference sequence). This CDR3 contains 15 residues. The CDR3 sequence is CSARKWTVLSYEQYF. In DNA form, the CDR3 reads TGCAGTGCTAGAAAGTGGACAGTCCTCTCCTACGAGCAGTACTTC.

This clonotype was picked up many times. The V and J genes are TRBV7-2 and TRBJ2-7; D perhaps matches TRBD2 (6 bases). Germline V gene data show CDR1 as SGHTA and CDR2 as FQGNSA. The CDR3 covers 14 residues. Between the trimmed V and J ends, which lost 2 bases and 6 bases, there was a span of 14 bases. CDR3 loop: CASSLRPQAGEQYF. CDR3 DNA sequence: TGTGCCAGCAGCTTACGTCCCCAAGCGGGCGAGCAGTACTTC.

This clonotype was recorded once. The genes are TRBV10-3 and TRBJ2-3; D possibly corresponds to TRBD2 (7 bases). Per the germline V gene, CDR1 is ENHRY and CDR2 is SYGVKD. V was cut by 4 bases and J by 0 bases, with 11 bases left in between. The CDR3 length is 15 residues. The CDR3 loop is CAISAGGPSTDTQYF. The DNA of the CDR3 is TGTGCCATCAGTGCGGGGGGCCCGAGCACAGATACGCAGTATTTT.

The CDR3 DNA reads as TGTGCCAGCAGCCAGGGGGACTTTAAGCAGTACTTC. Protein product: CASSQGDFKQYF. The chain combines TRBV7-2 with TRBJ2-7; possible D gene TRBD1, 7 bases. The CDR3 has 12 residues. Germline lookup yields CDR1 SGHTA and CDR2 FQGNSA. V lost 5 bases to trimming and J lost 8 bases, with 13 bases between them.

This chain uses TRBV3-1 with TRBJ1-1; D is undetermined. The CDR3 spans 13 residues. V lost 1 base, J lost 5 bases, and 8 bases lay in between. CDR1 and CDR2 (germline): LGHDT, YNNKEL (reference sequence). The CDR3 DNA follows: TGTGCCAGCAGCCAAGGGCCGTGGACTGAAGCTTTCTTT. It specifies CASSQGPWTEAFF.

Concerning this clonotype itself: Possible read error: a much larger clone is one base away. This sequence joins TRBV5-6 and TRBJ1-2, with D tentatively TRBD1 (5 bases). CDR3 size: 13 residues. Per germline, CDR1 SGHDT and CDR2 YYEEEE. CDR3 region: CVSTLGRQTDYTF. In nucleotides, the CDR3 is TGTGTCAGCACCCTAGGGAGACAGACAGACTACACCTTC.

The J gene is TRBJ1-5, the V gene TRBV7-8; TRBD1 agrees at 8 bases. Trimming at V came to 1 base and at J to 1 base, leaving 3 bases not matched to a gene. Germline V CDR1 and CDR2: SGHVS, FQNEAQ. CDR3 length: 16 amino acids. The CDR3: CASSLVQGESNQPQHF. The CDR3 DNA reads TGTGCCAGCAGCTTAGTACAGGGGGAAAGCAATCAGCCCCAGCATTTT.

The chain recombines TRBV13 with TRBJ2-2, with 8 bases identical to TRBD1. Germline values: CDR1 PRHDT, CDR2 FYEKMQ (reference sequence). After removal of 4 bases from V and 1 base from J, the junction contained 5 bases not matched to a gene. This CDR3 spans 16 amino acids. The DNA for the CDR3 is TGTGCCAGCAGCTCGCCCGGGACAGGGAACACCGGGGAGCTGTTTTTT. As protein: CASSSPGTGNTGELFF. The whole variable domain, filled in from reference TRBV13 and TRBJ2-2, reads AAGVIQSPRHLIKEKRETATLKCYPIPRHDTVYWYQQGPGQDPQFLISFYEKMQSDKGSIPDRFSAQQFSDYHSELNMSSLELGDSALYFCASSSPGTGNTGELFFGEGSRLTVL.

The chain joins TRBV4-3 to TRBJ2-7; no clear D gene. The CDR3 totals 15 residues. The germline V and J ends were trimmed by 0 bases and 0 bases, with 9 bases remaining between them. Per germline, CDR1 LGHNA and CDR2 YSLEER. CDR3 nucleotide sequence: TGCGCCAGCAGCCAAGAGTATCGCAGCTCCTACGAGCAGTACTTC. Its translation is CASSQEYRSSYEQYF.

The chain recombines TRBV7-2 with TRBJ1-1; no reliable D call. Germline loops: CDR1 SGHTA, CDR2 FQGNSA. Trimming removed 3 bases from V and 2 bases from J, with 16 bases in between. This CDR3 has 16 amino acids. In DNA, the CDR3 is TGTGCCAGCAGCTTCGCGGCGGACGGAGGAAACACTGAAGCTTTCTTT. Protein sequence: CASSFAADGGNTEAFF.

A remark on this clonotype: A much larger clone lies one base from this, so it may be a read error. V usage is TRBV20-1 and J usage is TRBJ2-7; no reliable D call. V lost 5 bases and J 3 bases, leaving 14 bases between the germline ends. CDR1 and CDR2 (germline): DFQATT, SNEGSKA (reference sequence). This CDR3 has 13 residues. For the CDR3, the DNA is TGCAGTGCTCCTTTGGGGTTCGGCTACGAGCAGTACTTC. Protein sequence: CSAPLGFGYEQYF.

The chain links TRBV5-6 to TRBJ2-5; 8 nucleotides agree with TRBD2. The trim removed 7 bases at V and 5 bases at J, leaving 7 bases unmatched. Per germline, CDR1 SGHDT and CDR2 YYEEEE. The length of the CDR3 is 13 residues. DNA of the CDR3: TGTGCCAGCGGATTAGCGGGGTTGGAGACCCAGTACTTC. As protein: CASGLAGLETQYF.

The chain links TRBV9 to TRBJ1-1; D perhaps matches TRBD1 (5 bases). CDR1 is SGDLS and CDR2 is YYNGEE in the germline V gene. The CDR3 has 14 amino acids. The V end was cut by 3 bases, the J end by 3 bases, with 12 bases between. In DNA form, the CDR3 reads TGTGCCAGCAGCGCCCGGAGAGGGGACACTGAAGCTTTCTTT. It encodes CASSARRGDTEAFF.